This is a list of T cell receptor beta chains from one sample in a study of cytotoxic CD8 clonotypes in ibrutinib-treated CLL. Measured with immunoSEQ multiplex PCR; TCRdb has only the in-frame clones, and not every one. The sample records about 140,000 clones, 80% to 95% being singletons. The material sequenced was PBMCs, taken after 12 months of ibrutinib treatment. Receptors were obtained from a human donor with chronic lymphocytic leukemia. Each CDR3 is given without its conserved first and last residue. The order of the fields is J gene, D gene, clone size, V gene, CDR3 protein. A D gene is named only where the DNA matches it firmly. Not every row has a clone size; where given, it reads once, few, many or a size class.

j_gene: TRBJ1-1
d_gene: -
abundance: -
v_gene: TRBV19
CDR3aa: ASSTPSRANTEAF

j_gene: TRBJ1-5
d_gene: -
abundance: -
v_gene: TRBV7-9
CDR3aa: ASSLGYQPQH

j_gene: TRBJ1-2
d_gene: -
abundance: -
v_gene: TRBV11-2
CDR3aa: ASSLGAGYGYT

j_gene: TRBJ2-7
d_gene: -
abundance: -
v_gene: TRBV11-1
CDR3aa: ASSLSGYEQY

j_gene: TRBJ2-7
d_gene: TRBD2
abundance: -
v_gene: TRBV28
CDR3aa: ASSLASGRGEQY

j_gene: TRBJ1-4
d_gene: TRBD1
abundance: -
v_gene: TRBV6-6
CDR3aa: ASKRTGEINEKLF

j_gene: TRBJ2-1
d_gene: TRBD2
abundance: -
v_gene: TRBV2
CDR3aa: ASSEEGTSGWVEQF

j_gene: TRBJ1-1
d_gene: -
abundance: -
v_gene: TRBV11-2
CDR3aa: ASSFLTGNTEAF

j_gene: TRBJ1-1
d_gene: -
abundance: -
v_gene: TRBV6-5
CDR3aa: ASSSGREGTEAF

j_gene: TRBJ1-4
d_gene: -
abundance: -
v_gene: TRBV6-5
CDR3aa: ASSPGWGTNEKLF

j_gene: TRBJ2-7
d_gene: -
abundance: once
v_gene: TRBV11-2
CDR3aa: ASSLDPGWNEQY

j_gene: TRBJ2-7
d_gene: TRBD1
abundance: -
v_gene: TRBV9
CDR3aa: ASSVDRGYEQY

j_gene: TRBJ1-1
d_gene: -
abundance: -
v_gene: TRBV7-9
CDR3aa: ASSLVREKNTEAF

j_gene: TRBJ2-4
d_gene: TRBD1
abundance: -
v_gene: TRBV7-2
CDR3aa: ASSTSGTAKNFQY

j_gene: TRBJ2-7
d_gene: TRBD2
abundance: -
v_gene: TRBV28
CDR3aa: ASRGAGGSYEQY

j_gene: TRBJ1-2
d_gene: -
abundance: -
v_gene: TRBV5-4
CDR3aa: ASSLDPAPGYT

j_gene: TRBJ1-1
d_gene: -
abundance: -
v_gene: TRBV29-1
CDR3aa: SVARGQGGASEAF

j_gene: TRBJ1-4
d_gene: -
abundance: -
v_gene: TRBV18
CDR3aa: ASSLNRDSTTNEKLF

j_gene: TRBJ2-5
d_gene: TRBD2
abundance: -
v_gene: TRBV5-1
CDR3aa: ASSLEKLAGVSETQY

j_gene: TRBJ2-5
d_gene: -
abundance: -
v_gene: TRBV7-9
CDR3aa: ASSRDRDMTQY

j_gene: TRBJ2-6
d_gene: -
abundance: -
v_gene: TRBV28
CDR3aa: ASLQGGANVLT

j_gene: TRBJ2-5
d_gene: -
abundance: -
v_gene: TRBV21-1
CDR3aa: ASSKGQGKAQETQY

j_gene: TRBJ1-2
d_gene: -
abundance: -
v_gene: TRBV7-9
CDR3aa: ASSQRASSYGYT

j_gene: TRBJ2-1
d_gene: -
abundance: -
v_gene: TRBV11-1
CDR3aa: ASSSDYGARSHNEQF

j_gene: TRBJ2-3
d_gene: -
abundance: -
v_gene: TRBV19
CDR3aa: ASSIRGSTDTQY

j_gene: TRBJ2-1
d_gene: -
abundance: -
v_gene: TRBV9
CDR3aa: ASSPEGLGEQF

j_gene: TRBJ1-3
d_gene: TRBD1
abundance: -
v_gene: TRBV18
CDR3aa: ASSPGDRASGNTIY